The 3 T cell receptor beta chains below all came from one sample that was sequenced in a study of CD8 T cells in ankylosing spondylitis. TCRdb fed the 5' RACE reads into MiXCR, producing one record per CDR3 protein. The table records under 300,000 distinct CDR3 sequences, around 10% of them present only once. Sequencing input: blood, either unsorted or a sorted T cell fraction (not recorded which). The receptors stem from a male donor with ankylosing spondylitis or in good health (not recorded which).

This clonotype has a single count. The gene calls are TRBV28 and TRBJ2-7, with D perhaps being TRBD1 or TRBD2 (6 bases each). The CDR3 is made up of 15 amino acids. Trimming stripped 6 bases from V and 4 bases from J, with 19 bases between. The germline gives CDR1 MDHEN, CDR2 SYDVKM. The CDR3 DNA is TGTGCCAGCAGCAAGGGGGGACATGGCATATACGAGCAGTACTTC. Its translation is CASSKGGHGIYEQYF.

This clonotype was seen many times. The chain combines TRBV4-2 with TRBJ2-3; TRBD2 might be the D (5 bases). Trimming removed 1 base from V and 3 bases from J, with 14 bases in between. CDR1 is LGHNA and CDR2 is YNFKEQ in the germline V gene. The CDR3 loop spans 16 amino acids. The CDR3 here is CASSQGALGGTDTQYF. For the CDR3, the DNA is TGTGCCAGCAGCCAAGGAGCCCTGGGCGGGACAGATACGCAGTATTTT.

This clonotype was counted between two and nine times. The chain employs TRBV5-1 and TRBJ1-1, with D tentatively TRBD1 (5 bases). Trimming cost V 1 base and J 8 bases, with 12 bases left between them. CDR1 and CDR2 (germline): SGHRS, YFSETQ. This CDR3 is built from 13 residues. The CDR3 reads CASSLWGESEAFF. DNA of the CDR3: TGCGCCAGCAGCTTGTGGGGGGAATCAGAAGCTTTCTTT.